A single T cell receptor beta chain is shown here with its context. As yet, its antigen is unknown. It was roughly 10 milliliters of peripheral blood that were drawn from each donor. Combining a sample-barcoded 5' primer with a J-beta primer mix, a second PCR ran for 7 to 11 cycles. TCRdb reanalysed the 5' RACE reads using MiXCR and keeps one entry per CDR3 protein. The repertoire consists of 1.8 million or so distinct CDR3 sequences, with about two fifths occurring once and the leading ten covering roughly 23%. This CDR3 has 15 amino acids. V lost 3 bases to trimming and J lost 4 bases, with 18 bases between them. Germline assignment: CDR1 SQVTM and CDR2 ANQGSEA. The sample is drawn from a study of blood T cells in healthy people across ages. Findings and limits, study-wide: Strong correlation linked observed beta diversity and percent naive T cells.

This chain uses TRBV29-1 with TRBJ2-5; tentatively, D is TRBD1 (5 bases). The sequence derives from a human donor in good health. Sequenced material: blood. The CDR3 region has the DNA TGCAGCGTTGAGGTAAAGGGGCGGCTCGGAGAGACCCAGTACTTC. Protein sequence: CSVEVKGRLGETQYF.